Sequencing of this T cell receptor (beta chain) was carried out in a study of cytomegalovirus exposure and HLA in healthy donors. Notes on the study in general: Altogether, 150 to 200 TCR beta chains were recorded as cytomegalovirus-associated.

This clone showed up just a few times. The antigen is undetermined. The primer mix had 60 Vbeta and 13 Jbeta primers. Assay used: immunoSEQ multiplex PCR; TCRdb lists only in-frame clones, some missing. Of tens of thousands of clones in the sample, over 60% were seen once. Donors were ostensibly healthy at sampling, although undocumented immune exposures were probable. This TCR was recovered from a man aged 45-65 years in good health and CMV-seropositive. Sequences were obtained from PBMCs.

The CDR3 sequence is CASNRGQETQYF. CDR3 DNA sequence: TGCGCCAGCAATAGGGGCCAAGAGACCCAGTACTTC. The chain carries TRBV5-1 and TRBJ2-5; TRBD1 might be the D (5 bases). Germline CDR1 is SGHRS and CDR2 is YFSETQ. The CDR3 is made up of 12 amino acids. V was cut by 6 bases and J by 1 base, with 7 bases left in between.